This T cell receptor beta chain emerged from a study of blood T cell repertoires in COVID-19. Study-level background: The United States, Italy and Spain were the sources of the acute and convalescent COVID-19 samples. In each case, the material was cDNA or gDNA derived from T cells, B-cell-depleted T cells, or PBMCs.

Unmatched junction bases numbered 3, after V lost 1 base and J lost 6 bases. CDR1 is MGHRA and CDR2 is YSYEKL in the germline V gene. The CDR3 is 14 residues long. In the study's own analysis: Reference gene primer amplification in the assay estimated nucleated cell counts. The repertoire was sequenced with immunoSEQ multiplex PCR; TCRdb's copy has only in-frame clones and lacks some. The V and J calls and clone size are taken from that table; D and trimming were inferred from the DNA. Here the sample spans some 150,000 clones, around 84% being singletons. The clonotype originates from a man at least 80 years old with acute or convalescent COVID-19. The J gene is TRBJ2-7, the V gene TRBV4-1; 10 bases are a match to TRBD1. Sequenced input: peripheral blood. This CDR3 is CASSQAWTGGEQYV. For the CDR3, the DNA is TGCGCCAGCAGCCAAGCCTGGACAGGGGGCGAGCAGTACGTC.